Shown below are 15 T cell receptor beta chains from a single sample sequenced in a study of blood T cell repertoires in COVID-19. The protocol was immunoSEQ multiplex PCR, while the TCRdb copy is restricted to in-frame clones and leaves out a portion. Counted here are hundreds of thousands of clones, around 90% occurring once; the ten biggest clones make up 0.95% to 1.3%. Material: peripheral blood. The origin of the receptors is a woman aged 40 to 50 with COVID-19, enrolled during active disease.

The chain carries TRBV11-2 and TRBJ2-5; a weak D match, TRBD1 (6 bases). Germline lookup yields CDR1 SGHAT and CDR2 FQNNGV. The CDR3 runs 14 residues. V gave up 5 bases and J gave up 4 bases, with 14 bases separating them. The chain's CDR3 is CASSRDRMSETQYF. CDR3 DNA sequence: TGTGCCAGCAGCCGTGACAGGATGTCAGAGACCCAGTACTTC.

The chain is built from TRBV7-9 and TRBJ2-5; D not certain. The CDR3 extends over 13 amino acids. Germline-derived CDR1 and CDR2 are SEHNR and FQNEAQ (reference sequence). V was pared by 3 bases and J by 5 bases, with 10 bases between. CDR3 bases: TGTGCCAGCAGCTTTCTGGAGTGGGAGACCCAGTACTTC. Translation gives CASSFLEWETQYF.

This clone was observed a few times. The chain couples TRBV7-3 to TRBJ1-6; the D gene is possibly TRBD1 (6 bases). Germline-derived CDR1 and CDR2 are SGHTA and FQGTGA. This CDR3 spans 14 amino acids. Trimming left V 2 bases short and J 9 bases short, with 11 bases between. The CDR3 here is CASSLAGGSSPLHF. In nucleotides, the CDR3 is TGTGCCAGCAGCTTAGCGGGGGGCAGTTCACCCCTCCACTTT.

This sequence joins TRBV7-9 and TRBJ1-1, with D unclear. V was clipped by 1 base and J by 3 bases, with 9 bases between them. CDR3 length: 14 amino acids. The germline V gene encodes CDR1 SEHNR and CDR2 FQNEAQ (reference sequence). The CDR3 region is CASSLEGGYTEAFF. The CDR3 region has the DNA TGTGCCAGCAGCTTAGAGGGAGGCTACACTGAAGCTTTCTTT.

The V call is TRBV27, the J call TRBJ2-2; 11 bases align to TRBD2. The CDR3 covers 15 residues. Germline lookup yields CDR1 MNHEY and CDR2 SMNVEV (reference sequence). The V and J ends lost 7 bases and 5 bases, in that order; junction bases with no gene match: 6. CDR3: CASNSGRAGTGELFF. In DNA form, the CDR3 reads TGTGCCAGCAATAGCGGGAGGGCCGGGACCGGGGAGCTGTTTTTT.

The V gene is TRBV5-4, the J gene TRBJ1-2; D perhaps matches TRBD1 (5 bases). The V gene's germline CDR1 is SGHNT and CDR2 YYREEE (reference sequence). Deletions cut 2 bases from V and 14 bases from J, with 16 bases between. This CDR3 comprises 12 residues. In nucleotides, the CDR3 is TGTGCCAGCAGCTTAAAACCCCCGGGACTGACCTTC. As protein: CASSLKPPGLTF.

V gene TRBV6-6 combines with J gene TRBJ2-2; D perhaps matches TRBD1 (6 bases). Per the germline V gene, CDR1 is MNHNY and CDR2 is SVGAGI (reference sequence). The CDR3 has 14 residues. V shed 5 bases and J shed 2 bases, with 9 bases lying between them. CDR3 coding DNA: TGTGCCAGCAGTGGGGGCTCCAACACCGGGGAGCTGTTTTTT. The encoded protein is CASSGGSNTGELFF.

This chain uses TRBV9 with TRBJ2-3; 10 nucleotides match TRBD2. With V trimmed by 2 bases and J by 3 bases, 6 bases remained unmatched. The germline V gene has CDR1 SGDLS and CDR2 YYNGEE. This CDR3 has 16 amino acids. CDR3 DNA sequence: TGTGCCAGCAGCGTTCTAGCGGGGGAGTTGACAGATACGCAGTATTTT. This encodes CASSVLAGELTDTQYF.

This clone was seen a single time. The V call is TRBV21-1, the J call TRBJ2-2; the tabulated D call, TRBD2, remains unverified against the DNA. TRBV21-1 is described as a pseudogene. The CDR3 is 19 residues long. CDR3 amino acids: CASSKLSPSGGANTGELFF. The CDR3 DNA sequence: TGTGCCAGCAGCAAACTAAGCCCTAGCGGGGGGGCGAACACCGGGGAGCTGTTTTTT.

This chain's CDR3 is CASSLGTVENYGYTF. CDR3 DNA: TGCGCCAGCAGCTTGGGAACAGTCGAGAACTATGGCTACACCTTC. This sequence joins TRBV5-1 and TRBJ1-2; D is uncertain. The CDR3 consists of 15 residues. Germline V gene sequence: CDR1 SGHRS, CDR2 YFSETQ. V was shortened by 0 bases and J by 2 bases, with 11 bases between the two germline ends.

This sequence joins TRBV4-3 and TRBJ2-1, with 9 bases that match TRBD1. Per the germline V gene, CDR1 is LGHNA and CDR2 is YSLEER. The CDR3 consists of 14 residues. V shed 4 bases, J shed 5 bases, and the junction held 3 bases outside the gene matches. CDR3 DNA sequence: TGCGCCAGCAGCCGAAGGACAGGGGACAATGAGCAGTTCTTC. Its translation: CASSRRTGDNEQFF.

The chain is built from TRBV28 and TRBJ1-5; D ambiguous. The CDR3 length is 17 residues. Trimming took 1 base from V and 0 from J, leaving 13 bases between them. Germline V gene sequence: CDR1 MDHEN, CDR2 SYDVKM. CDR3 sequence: CASSLFSQTNSNQPQHF. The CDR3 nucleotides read TGTGCCAGCAGTTTATTCTCCCAGACTAATAGCAATCAGCCCCAGCATTTT. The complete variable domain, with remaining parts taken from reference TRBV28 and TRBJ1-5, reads DVKVTQSSRYLVKRTGEKVFLECVQDMDHENMFWYRQDPGLGLRLIYFSYDVKMKEKGDIPEGYSVSREKKERFSLILESASTNQTSMYLCASSLFSQTNSNQPQHFGDGTRLSIL.

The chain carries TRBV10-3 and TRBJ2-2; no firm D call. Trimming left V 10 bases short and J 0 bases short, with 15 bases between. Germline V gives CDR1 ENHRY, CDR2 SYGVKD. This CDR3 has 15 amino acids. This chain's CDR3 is CATVEGRTNTGELFF. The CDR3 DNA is TGTGCCACAGTGGAAGGCAGGACGAACACCGGGGAGCTGTTTTTT.

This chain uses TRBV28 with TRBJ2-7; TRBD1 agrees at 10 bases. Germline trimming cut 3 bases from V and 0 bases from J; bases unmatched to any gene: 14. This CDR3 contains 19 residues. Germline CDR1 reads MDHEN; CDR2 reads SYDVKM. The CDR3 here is CASSFSRGWDRGYSYEQYF. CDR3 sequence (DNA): TGTGCCAGCAGTTTTAGTCGGGGGTGGGACAGGGGCTACTCCTACGAGCAGTACTTC. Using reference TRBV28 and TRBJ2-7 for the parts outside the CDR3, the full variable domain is DVKVTQSSRYLVKRTGEKVFLECVQDMDHENMFWYRQDPGLGLRLIYFSYDVKMKEKGDIPEGYSVSREKKERFSLILESASTNQTSMYLCASSFSRGWDRGYSYEQYFGPGTRLTVT.

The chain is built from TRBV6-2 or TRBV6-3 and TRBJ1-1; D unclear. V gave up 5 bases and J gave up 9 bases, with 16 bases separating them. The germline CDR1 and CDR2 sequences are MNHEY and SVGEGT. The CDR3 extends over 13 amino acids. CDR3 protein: CASSLEGGLKAFF. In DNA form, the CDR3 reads TGTGCCAGCAGTCTCGAGGGAGGGCTAAAAGCTTTCTTT.